These T cell receptor beta chains were read from a single sample in a study of T cell responses to AZD1222 COVID-19 vaccine. Libraries were prepared by immunoSEQ multiplex PCR; TCRdb keeps only in-frame clonotypes and omits some of them. The sample yields 110,000 to 150,000 clones, 80% to 90% seen once. The input for sequencing was peripheral blood, taken on day 0 of AZD1222 vaccination. The receptors come from an adult in good health. Each CDR3 is given without its conserved first and last residue. Clone size, where shown, is once, few, many, or a class for clones that have expanded.

v_gene	abundance	j_gene	CDR3aa
TRBV5-6	-	TRBJ2-1	ASSYYTIYNEQF
TRBV30	-	TRBJ1-2	AWTSSNYGYT
TRBV5-6	-	TRBJ2-7	ASSFEASEQY
TRBV2	-	TRBJ2-1	ASSEVLAEGNEQF
TRBV5-1	-	TRBJ1-1	ASSLEPGQGVEAF
TRBV7-8	-	TRBJ2-5	ASSLVEKRETQY
TRBV3-1/TRBV3-2	-	TRBJ2-7	ASSQEHQRSLYEQY
TRBV27	-	TRBJ2-5	ASSFRQGGTQY
TRBV30	once	TRBJ2-1	AWSLAGGQIEQF
TRBV5-8	-	TRBJ1-1	ASSFAGLGTAF
TRBV6-2/TRBV6-3	-	TRBJ1-5	ASSPRGQGVSQPQH
TRBV3-1/TRBV3-2	once	TRBJ2-1	ASSQIEGREQF
TRBV11-2	-	TRBJ2-7	ASKGAYEQY
TRBV4-1	-	TRBJ1-1	ASSALRGVNTEAF
TRBV9	-	TRBJ2-7	ASTRGGGGEQY
TRBV5-1	-	TRBJ2-1	ASSLAGTGGEQF
TRBV6-5	once	TRBJ2-3	ASSPWEGYTDTQY
TRBV27	-	TRBJ1-2	ASSVTGGGDYGYT
TRBV27	-	TRBJ2-6	ASSTRDSRAGANVLT
TRBV11-2	-	TRBJ1-1	ASGTDSNTEAF
TRBV2	few	TRBJ1-5	AVQGVGQPQH
TRBV24-1	-	TRBJ2-7	ATSGTGKKGEQY
TRBV5-1	-	TRBJ2-2	ASSLDGTGELF
TRBV7-2	-	TRBJ2-2	ASSSGLLPTGELF
TRBV3-1/TRBV3-2	-	TRBJ1-2	ASSLHRESYGYT
TRBV29-1	-	TRBJ1-1	SVVVVGVGEAF
TRBV7-9	-	TRBJ1-1	ASRSTIHSVMNTEAF
TRBV20-1	few	TRBJ1-1	SAVKSTEAF
TRBV3-1/TRBV3-2	-	TRBJ2-7	ASSHSGSGVYEQY
TRBV7-2	-	TRBJ2-4	ASSFLASGGRDYIQY
TRBV15	-	TRBJ1-5	ATSRVSFDEYSNQPQH
TRBV28	-	TRBJ2-2	ASSLRIYTGELF
TRBV30	-	TRBJ2-1	AWGVPNEQF
TRBV10-3	-	TRBJ1-6	AISESWDGDNSPLH
TRBV3-1/TRBV3-2	-	TRBJ1-2	ASSQDYKWGDLVLDYGYT
TRBV5-6	-	TRBJ2-7	ASSFYLELLLSEQY
TRBV19	-	TRBJ2-7	ASSIGLLGEQY
TRBV6-5	-	TRBJ1-4	ASSAGFYEKLF
TRBV5-6	-	TRBJ1-2	ASSFVREGYT
TRBV5-4	few	TRBJ2-1	ASSLGGVYNEQF
TRBV7-2	-	TRBJ2-3	ASSSRVSGTQY
TRBV11-2	-	TRBJ2-1	ASSLPQAWRNNEQF
TRBV4-1	-	TRBJ2-4	ASSQEGLAGGTKNIQY
TRBV7-2	-	TRBJ1-2	ASSSGAARGYT
TRBV7-9	-	TRBJ2-1	ASSPVSMDEQF
TRBV3-1/TRBV3-2	-	TRBJ2-1	ASSDGLSSYNEQF
TRBV6-6	few	TRBJ2-2	ASSYSAGPELF
TRBV9	-	TRBJ1-2	ASSKLDRDEYGYT